These 15 T cell receptor beta chains came from one sample sequenced in a study of T-cell memory formation after mild COVID-19. Using its own MiXCR run on the 5' RACE reads, TCRdb lists one record per CDR3 protein. The sample records roughly 600,000 distinct CDR3 sequences, roughly 18% being singletons. Sequencing used PBMCs or a T cell subset sorted from them (not recorded which). All receptors derive from an adult woman who had mild COVID-19 (a few samples of this study predate the infection). Cell type and time point are not known.

V is TRBV5-4 and J is TRBJ2-1, with D maybe TRBD2 (6 bases). The CDR3 is 15 residues long. Germline assignment: CDR1 SGHNT and CDR2 YYREEE (reference sequence). Trimming cost V 2 bases and J 4 bases, with 13 bases left between them. The CDR3 nucleotides read TGTGCCAGCAGCTTCGGGAGCTCGACATACAATGAGCAGTTCTTC. Translation gives CASSFGSSTYNEQFF.

This clonotype showed up just a few times. The gene calls are TRBV20-1 and TRBJ2-1, with TRBD1 identical over 9 bases. CDR3 length: 15 amino acids. Per the germline V gene, CDR1 is DFQATT and CDR2 is SNEGSKA (reference sequence). Unmatched junction bases numbered 9, after V lost 0 bases and J lost 9 bases. CDR3 loop: CSARDRGQGLTEQFF. The CDR3 DNA follows: TGCAGTGCTAGAGATCGGGGACAGGGTCTTACTGAGCAGTTCTTC.

This clonotype was seen more than once but under ten times. V usage is TRBV11-2 and J usage is TRBJ2-1, with D perhaps TRBD1 or TRBD2 (5 bases each). The CDR3 covers 17 residues. The ends were cut back, 0 bases at V and 3 bases at J, with 15 bases in the middle. Germline-derived CDR1 and CDR2 are SGHAT and FQNNGV. CDR3 protein: CASSLDGRDRIYNEQFF. DNA for the CDR3: TGTGCCAGCAGCTTAGATGGTCGGGACCGCATCTACAATGAGCAGTTCTTC.

The chain combines TRBV24-1 with TRBJ2-1, with TRBD1 matching over 9 bases. V lost 6 bases and J lost 0; bases outside the gene matches: 17. The germline CDR1 and CDR2 sequences are KGHDR and SFDVKD. This CDR3 is 20 amino acids long. CDR3 region: CATSPRGTGRWASSYNEQFF. As DNA, the CDR3 is TGTGCCACCAGTCCTCGGGGGACAGGGAGGTGGGCTAGCTCCTACAATGAGCAGTTCTTC.

The chain couples TRBV30 to TRBJ1-1, with D possibly being TRBD1 (6 bases). The CDR3 has 12 amino acids. The germline CDR1 and CDR2 sequences are GTSNPN and SVGIG (reference sequence). Here the CDR3 DNA reads TGTGCGTGTTCCCCCAGGGGCACTGAAGCTTTCTTT. It is translated as CACSPRGTEAFF.

This clonotype has a handful of counts. The V and J genes are TRBV29-1 and TRBJ2-7; 10 bases match TRBD1. The trim removed 6 bases at V and 3 bases at J, leaving 5 bases unmatched. Germline values: CDR1 SQVTM, CDR2 ANQGSEA. The CDR3 sequence is 13 residues long. The chain's CDR3 is CSVRQGASYEQYF. The DNA of the CDR3 is TGCAGCGTGAGACAGGGGGCGAGCTACGAGCAGTACTTC.

The table lists this clonotype with many counts. The chain uses TRBV7-9 and TRBJ2-1; 9 nucleotides line up with TRBD2. Germline values: CDR1 SEHNR, CDR2 FQNEAQ (reference sequence). The V and J ends lost 5 bases and 4 bases, in that order; junction bases with no gene match: 9. The CDR3 extends over 16 amino acids. CDR3 in amino acids: CASSRVREGGYNEQFF. For the CDR3, the DNA is TGTGCCAGCAGCCGGGTGCGGGAGGGAGGATACAATGAGCAGTTCTTC.

The rearrangement links TRBV7-8 to TRBJ1-2; D is unresolved. Germline V gives CDR1 SGHVS, CDR2 FQNEAQ. The CDR3 covers 15 residues. The germline V and J ends were trimmed by 1 base and 4 bases, with 13 bases remaining between them. CDR3 in DNA: TGTGCCAGCAGCTTAGATGCGGAGACCCTCTATGGCTACACCTTC. Its protein product is CASSLDAETLYGYTF.

This clonotype was picked up a small number of times. The CDR3 here is CASSLAGGTVPNNEQFF. CDR3 DNA sequence: TGTGCCAGCAGCTTAGCCGGGGGGACCGTCCCTAACAATGAGCAGTTCTTC. This chain connects TRBV7-6 to TRBJ2-1; TRBD2 matches 7 bases. From germline, CDR1 is SGHVS and CDR2 FNYEAQ. J gave up 5 bases and V 0 bases, and 10 bases lay outside the gene matches. The CDR3 is made up of 17 amino acids.

The V call is TRBV27, the J call TRBJ1-2, with a tentative D call TRBD1 (6 bases). This CDR3 spans 14 amino acids. Germline CDR1 MNHEY, CDR2 SMNVEV (reference sequence). Trimming pared 6 bases from V and 8 bases from J, leaving 19 bases between. CDR3 residues: CASSSRAGDTGYTF. As DNA, the CDR3 is TGTGCCAGCAGCTCACGAGCCGGGGACACCGGCTACACCTTC.

This clonotype was observed a handful of times. This chain connects TRBV7-2 to TRBJ1-1; D not certain. CDR1 and CDR2 from the germline V gene are SGHTA and FQGNSA. Trimming cost V 3 bases and J 6 bases, with 14 bases left between them. The CDR3 totals 14 residues. Written as DNA, the CDR3 is TGTGCCAGCAGCTTCGTCTCCCTCGGCCCTGAAGCTTTCTTT. Translation gives CASSFVSLGPEAFF.

Only a few counts were recorded for this clonotype. J is TRBJ2-7 and V is TRBV5-6, with 10 positions matching TRBD2. The CDR3 runs to 15 residues. The germline V gene has CDR1 SGHDT and CDR2 YYEEEE. V shed 1 base and J 3 bases; nucleotides not matched to a gene: 4. The CDR3 DNA reads as TGTGCCAGCAGCTTGAGGCTAGCGGGGGTCTACGAGCAGTACTTC. This gives the protein CASSLRLAGVYEQYF.

This clonotype appeared a few times. The chain has TRBV25-1 and TRBJ2-5; 7 positions match TRBD2. Germline V lookup: CDR1 MGHDK, CDR2 SYGVNS. The CDR3 contains 15 residues. V gave up 7 bases and J gave up 2 bases; unmatched junction bases: 10. The CDR3 coding sequence is TGTGCCAGCACCAGAGGAGCGGGGACTCAAGAGACCCAGTACTTC. Its protein is CASTRGAGTQETQYF.

This rearrangement joins TRBV3-1 to TRBJ2-2, with 8 bases fitting TRBD1. The CDR3 contains 15 residues. Looked up from germline, CDR1 is LGHDT and CDR2 is YNNKEL (reference sequence). V gave up 1 base and J gave up 3 bases; unmatched junction bases: 1. The CDR3 nucleotides are TGTGCCAGCAGCCAAGTGACAGGGGACACCGGGGAGCTGTTTTTT. Amino acids: CASSQVTGDTGELFF.

This clonotype has more than one count but fewer than ten. This chain joins TRBV24-1 and TRBJ1-1; D unclear. The length of the CDR3 is 11 residues. V lost 7 bases and J 2 bases, leaving 4 bases between the germline ends. The germline V gene encodes CDR1 KGHDR and CDR2 SFDVKD. The CDR3 nucleotides read TGTGCCACCAGATCCAACACTGAAGCTTTCTTT. This translates into CATRSNTEAFF.